The 27 T cell receptor beta chains given below trace back to one sample, sequenced in a study of cytomegalovirus exposure and HLA in healthy donors. The PCR was carried out with 60 Vbeta primers and 13 Jbeta primers. Sequencing was performed with immunoSEQ multiplex PCR; in TCRdb, only in-frame clones are kept and a portion is missing. The sample has over 150,000 clones, around 75% seen once; the top ten hold 1.3% to 1.5%. Sequenced input: PBMCs. The receptor set was obtained from a young man in good health and CMV-seronegative.

The J gene is TRBJ2-2, the V gene TRBV13; no clear D gene. The CDR3 length is 17 residues. Germline loops: CDR1 PRHDT, CDR2 FYEKMQ (reference sequence). V lost 1 base to trimming and J lost 0 bases, with 12 bases between them. The CDR3 DNA reads TGTGCCAGCAGCTTAGCCCTGGAGCCAGCGAACACCGGGGAGCTGTTTTTT. Residues: CASSLALEPANTGELFF.

The chain joins TRBV29-1 to TRBJ2-3; TRBD2 matches at 12 bases. This CDR3 has 17 amino acids. J was trimmed by 5 bases and V by 1 base; bases with no gene match: 10. Per the germline V gene, CDR1 is SQVTM and CDR2 is ANQGSEA. This CDR3 is CSVEGRTSGTVGDTQYF. The CDR3 nucleotides read TGCAGCGTTGAAGGCCGGACTAGCGGGACCGTGGGAGATACGCAGTATTTT.

This clone was counted only a few times. The chain is built from TRBV14 and TRBJ2-7; 9 nucleotides align to TRBD1. CDR3 length equals 14 residues. Germline CDR1 is SGHDN and CDR2 is FVKESK. V gave up 3 bases and J gave up 4 bases; unmatched junction bases: 4. CDR3 DNA: TGTGCCAGCAGCCACCGGGACAGGGTATACGAGCAGTACTTC. Translating gives CASSHRDRVYEQYF.

As concerns this clone: An end of the junction does not agree with germline; a read error may underlie this. This chain joins TRBV7-9 and TRBJ2-3; D is unresolved. From germline, CDR1 is SEHNR and CDR2 FQNEAQ (reference sequence). This CDR3 region has 15 residues. The CDR3 here is CSSTLSRLSTDTQYF. CDR3 nucleotide sequence: TGTTCCAGCACCCTGTCCAGATTAAGCACAGATACGCAGTATTTT. Combining the CDR3 with reference TRBV7-9 and TRBJ2-3 gives the whole variable domain DTGVSQNPRHKITKRGQNVTFRCDPISEHNRLYWYRQTLGQGPEFLTYFQNEAQLEKSRLLSDRFSAERPKGSFSTLEIQRTEQGDSAMYLCSSTLSRLSTDTQYFGPGTRLTVL.

The gene calls are TRBV2 and TRBJ2-7; 9 nucleotides agree with TRBD1. Germline assignment: CDR1 SNHLY and CDR2 FYNNEI. The CDR3 covers 14 residues. The J segment lost 4 bases and the V segment lost 7 bases, leaving 8 bases of the junction unmatched. As DNA, the CDR3 is TGTGCCAGCACCGGACAGGGGATAAGATACGAGCAGTACTTC. Translated: CASTGQGIRYEQYF.

The V gene is TRBV7-2, the J gene TRBJ1-4; D may be TRBD1 (5 bases). CDR1 is SGHTA, CDR2 FQGNSA, per germline. Trimming cost V 3 bases and J 7 bases, with 9 bases left between them. CDR3 length equals 13 residues. The CDR3 coding sequence is TGTGCCAGCAGCTTGACAGCAGGTGAAAAACTGTTTTTT. Translated, it gives CASSLTAGEKLFF.

The genes are TRBV10-1 and TRBJ2-5, with a possible D match to TRBD1 (6 bases). The ends were cut back, 9 bases at V and 3 bases at J, with 11 bases in the middle. Germline V gene sequence: CDR1 WNHNN, CDR2 SYGVQD (reference sequence). CDR3 length: 12 residues. The CDR3 region is CARQGKKETQYF. In nucleotides, the CDR3 is TGCGCCAGACAGGGAAAAAAAGAGACCCAGTACTTC.

The rearrangement uses TRBV4-1 and TRBJ2-2, with D maybe TRBD2 (6 bases). There are 17 residues in the CDR3. Trimming took 0 bases from V and 3 from J, leaving 14 bases between them. From germline, CDR1 is MGHRA and CDR2 YSYEKL. The CDR3 DNA follows: TGCGCCAGCAGCCAAGAACGGGTGGGAGGAGACACCGGGGAGCTGTTTTTT. Its translation: CASSQERVGGDTGELFF.

V gene TRBV21-1 combines with J gene TRBJ2-6; the D call in the table, TRBD1, was not verified against the DNA. TRBV21-1 is tagged as a pseudogene. This CDR3 is 14 amino acids long. The CDR3 DNA reads as TGTGCCAGCAGCAGGGCGCTAGGGGCCAACGTCCTGACTTTC. Translating gives CASSRALGANVLTF.

A single count supports this clone. CDR3 DNA: TGTGCCAGCGGCCCGACAGGCACGGGGACCCAGTACTTC. Amino acid sequence: CASGPTGTGTQYF. The V and J genes are TRBV25-1 and TRBJ2-5; the D gene is possibly TRBD1 (6 bases). The CDR3 extends over 13 amino acids. Per the germline V gene, CDR1 is MGHDK and CDR2 is SYGVNS. With 8 bases removed from V and 7 bases from J, the gap between germline ends came to 17 bases. The complete variable domain, with remaining parts taken from reference TRBV25-1 and TRBJ2-5, reads EADIYQTPRYLVIGTGKKITLECSQTMGHDKMYWYQQDPGMELHLIHYSYGVNSTEKGDLSSESTVSRIRTEHFPLTLESARPSHTSQYLCASGPTGTGTQYFGPGTRLLVL.

V is TRBV7-8 and J is TRBJ2-7, with 7 bases that match TRBD1. Germline CDR1 reads SGHVS; CDR2 reads FQNEAQ. The CDR3 consists of 15 residues. Trimming at V came to 2 bases and at J to 4 bases, leaving 8 bases not matched to a gene. The CDR3 sequence is CASSLTRDRGYEQYF. The CDR3 DNA reads as TGTGCCAGCAGCTTAACCCGGGACAGAGGGTACGAGCAGTACTTC.

V gene TRBV6-5 combines with J gene TRBJ1-6; 7 nucleotides agree with TRBD1. V lost 3 bases, J lost 7 bases, and 9 bases stayed unmatched. CDR1 MNHEY and CDR2 SVGAGI come from the germline V gene. The CDR3 sequence is 16 residues long. Here the CDR3 reads CASSYQTGPGNSPLHF. In nucleotides, the CDR3 is TGTGCCAGCAGTTATCAGACAGGGCCTGGCAATTCACCCCTCCACTTT.

This chain connects TRBV9 to TRBJ2-5; a possible D gene is TRBD2 (5 bases). CDR3 size: 16 residues. Per germline, CDR1 SGDLS and CDR2 YYNGEE. Trimming removed 0 bases from V and 4 bases from J, with 16 bases in between. The CDR3 sequence: CASSVGSRGRSETQYF. CDR3 coding DNA: TGTGCCAGCAGCGTAGGGTCGCGTGGGAGATCAGAGACCCAGTACTTC.

The CDR3 reads CASSVVAERYF. CDR3 DNA sequence: TGTGCCAGCAGTGTCGTAGCCGAACGGTACTTC. V is TRBV2 and J is TRBJ2-7; D not certain. The CDR3 sequence is 11 residues long. Germline V gene data show CDR1 as SNHLY and CDR2 as FYNNEI. The V end was cut by 4 bases, the J end by 12 bases, with 13 bases between.

This sequence joins TRBV4-1 and TRBJ1-1; D call uncertain. Germline lookup yields CDR1 MGHRA and CDR2 YSYEKL. The CDR3 length is 14 residues. Deletions cut 1 base from V and 1 base from J, with 7 bases between. CDR3 sequence: CASSQVTSNTEAFF. Written as DNA, the CDR3 is TGCGCCAGCAGCCAAGTTACATCGAACACTGAAGCTTTCTTT.

The chain is built from TRBV29-1 and TRBJ2-7; TRBD2 might be the D (5 bases). The CDR3 has 14 residues. The ends were cut back, 7 bases at V and 0 bases at J, with 16 bases in the middle. The germline V gene has CDR1 SQVTM and CDR2 ANQGSEA. The CDR3, as DNA: TGCAGCGACCGGTGGTGGCGGGTCTCCTACGAGCAGTACTTC. It codes for CSDRWWRVSYEQYF.

V gene TRBV7-2 combines with J gene TRBJ1-2, with 7 bases fitting TRBD1. This CDR3 spans 16 amino acids. V lost 2 bases and J lost 0; bases outside the gene matches: 6. Germline V gene data show CDR1 as SGHTA and CDR2 as FQGNSA. Written as DNA, the CDR3 is TGTGCCAGCAGCTTAAGCAGGGGGGCCGCTAACTATGGCTACACCTTC. Its protein product is CASSLSRGAANYGYTF.

The chain carries TRBV27 and TRBJ1-2, with 8 bases identical to TRBD1. V lost 5 bases, J lost 3 bases, and 5 bases stayed unmatched. Per germline, CDR1 MNHEY and CDR2 SMNVEV (reference sequence). The CDR3 length is 14 residues. The CDR3 nucleotides read TGTGCCAGCAGTGAGCAGGGGGCCTACTATGGCTACACCTTC. Residues: CASSEQGAYYGYTF.

The chain couples TRBV7-8 to TRBJ2-7, with TRBD1 identical over 10 bases. This CDR3 contains 15 residues. The junction had 2 bases not matched to a gene; V was cut back by 1 base and J by 2 bases. Germline lookup yields CDR1 SGHVS and CDR2 FQNEAQ. CDR3 amino acids: CASSLGGTGAYEQYF. CDR3 DNA: TGTGCCAGCAGCTTAGGGGGGACAGGGGCCTACGAGCAGTACTTC.

The rearrangement links TRBV9 to TRBJ2-1; 9 bases agree with TRBD2. This CDR3 is 18 amino acids long. Germline V gives CDR1 SGDLS, CDR2 YYNGEE. The junction had 23 bases not matched to a gene; V was cut back by 4 bases and J by 12 bases. CDR3 sequence reads: CASSLGGPGTSTPPSQFF. In nucleotides, the CDR3 is TGTGCCAGCAGCCTCGGGGGACCCGGGACTAGCACTCCCCCGTCGCAGTTCTTC.

The V call is TRBV28, the J call TRBJ1-2; possibly TRBD1 for D (5 bases). Trimming stripped 3 bases from V and 4 bases from J, with 9 bases between. The CDR3 extends over 13 amino acids. CDR1 and CDR2 (germline): MDHEN, SYDVKM. CDR3 DNA sequence: TGTGCCAGCAGTTTTGGGGGGTCCTATGGCTACACCTTC. Protein product: CASSFGGSYGYTF.

The V call is TRBV9, the J call TRBJ2-1; 10 bases are shared with TRBD2. Germline V gives CDR1 SGDLS, CDR2 YYNGEE. The V gene end was trimmed by 2 bases and the J gene end by 7 bases; junction bases not matched to a gene: 6. The CDR3 spans 15 residues. CDR3 nucleotide sequence: TGTGCCAGCAGCGTCCTAGCGGGAGAGTTTAATGAGCAGTTCTTC. This translates into CASSVLAGEFNEQFF.

The rearrangement uses TRBV28 and TRBJ2-7; perhaps TRBD2 as D (6 bases). Germline assignment: CDR1 MDHEN and CDR2 SYDVKM. This CDR3 spans 16 amino acids. V lost 4 bases, J lost 0 bases, and 16 bases lay in between. The CDR3 here is CASSSIRLAYSYEQYF. The CDR3 nucleotides read TGTGCCAGCAGTTCGATTAGGCTAGCGTACTCCTACGAGCAGTACTTC.

The chain joins TRBV12-5 to TRBJ2-1; D might be TRBD2 (5 bases). The CDR3 is made up of 14 amino acids. V was shortened by 7 bases and J by 4 bases, with 14 bases between the two germline ends. From germline, CDR1 is LGHNT and CDR2 FRNRAP. The CDR3 reads CASAPNWEYNEQFF. The CDR3 coding sequence is TGTGCTAGTGCTCCTAATTGGGAGTACAATGAGCAGTTCTTC.

The genes are TRBV19 and TRBJ1-5; perhaps TRBD1 as D (6 bases). V lost 10 bases, J lost 6 bases, and 16 bases lay in between. The CDR3 totals 13 residues. Germline assignment: CDR1 LNHDA and CDR2 SQIVND (reference sequence). This CDR3 reads CATAGNRAQPQHF. CDR3 nucleotide sequence: TGTGCCACGGCAGGCAACAGGGCTCAGCCCCAGCATTTT.

The genes are TRBV6-1 and TRBJ2-5, with TRBD2 matching over 9 bases. The V gene end was trimmed by 5 bases and the J gene end by 5 bases; junction bases not matched to a gene: 9. The CDR3 loop spans 15 amino acids. CDR1 is MNHNS and CDR2 is SASEGT in the germline V gene. The CDR3 DNA is TGTGCCAGCAGTCAACAAGCGGGAGGTGTGGAGACCCAGTACTTC. Amino acids: CASSQQAGGVETQYF.

The genes are TRBV14 and TRBJ2-7; possibly TRBD1 for D (6 bases). Germline CDR1 SGHDN, CDR2 FVKESK. Trimming cost V 4 bases and J 6 bases, with 13 bases left between them. The length of the CDR3 is 13 residues. The CDR3 DNA sequence: TGTGCCAGCAGCCTGCAGGGGTTGGCCGAGCAGTACTTC. Its translation is CASSLQGLAEQYF.